The clone carrying this TCR beta chain was seen ten or more times. The data stem from a study of T-cell reconstitution after alpha-beta-depleted transplantation in children. The germline V gene has CDR1 MNHEY and CDR2 SVGAGI. V lost 2 bases, J lost 6 bases, and 5 bases lay in between. The CDR3 is 11 amino acids. Using unique molecular identifiers, the investigators prepared the TCRbeta library. TCRdb independently ran MiXCR on the PCR reads; one entry per CDR3 protein. This sample has 200,000 to 250,000 distinct CDR3 sequences, with around 12% found just once. The chain employs TRBV6-5 and TRBJ2-7; D remains unclear. The sample in question was PBMCs from the stem cell graft donor, obtained from the stem cell graft. The sequence was obtained from a human donor who donated a stem cell graft to a child with acute lymphoblastic leukemia. CDR3 sequence (DNA): TGTGCCAGCAGTTACAAGGGCGAGCAGTACTTC. It yields the protein CASSYKGEQYF.